The 8 T cell receptor beta chains presented below share a single source sample, sequenced in a study of control samples from healthy donors and cancer patients. Sequencing was performed with immunoSEQ multiplex PCR; in TCRdb, only in-frame clones are kept and a portion is missing. The sample holds 100,000 to 150,000 clones, 85% to 95% seen once. Sequencing input: PBMCs. These receptors all stem from a man older than 75 with head and neck cancer.

This clone was detected only once. V is TRBV27 and J is TRBJ2-5, with 11 positions matching TRBD2. V was pared by 4 bases and J by 5 bases, with 21 bases of the junction left unmatched. CDR1 is MNHEY, CDR2 SMNVEV, per germline (reference sequence). This CDR3 comprises 20 residues. CDR3 in amino acids: CASSSYSDSGGVEDWETQYF. In DNA, the CDR3 is TGTGCCAGCAGTTCCTACTCGGATAGCGGGGGGGTGGAGGATTGGGAGACCCAGTACTTC.

V usage is TRBV15 and J usage is TRBJ1-2; TRBD1 aligns across 11 bases. This CDR3 has 16 residues. Germline assignment: CDR1 LNHNV and CDR2 YYDKDF (reference sequence). The junction had 7 bases not matched to a gene; V was cut back by 0 bases and J by 7 bases. CDR3 loop: CATSRDIGQGAGGYTF. The CDR3 DNA is TGTGCCACCAGCAGAGATATAGGACAGGGGGCCGGTGGCTACACCTTC.

CDR3 sequence (DNA): TGTGCCAGCAGTCTAGGGACAGGGCTCTCTGGAAACACCATATATTTT. Residues: CASSLGTGLSGNTIYF. The rearrangement joins TRBV27 to TRBJ1-3; TRBD1 agrees at 9 bases. Trimming took 5 bases from V and 0 from J; bases not matched to a gene: 5. The germline V gene has CDR1 MNHEY and CDR2 SMNVEV (reference sequence). The length of the CDR3 is 16 residues.

The J gene is TRBJ2-3, the V gene TRBV5-6; 12 nucleotides match TRBD2. V gave up 4 bases and J gave up 6 bases; unmatched junction bases: 6. The CDR3 runs to 15 residues. Germline V CDR1 and CDR2: SGHDT, YYEEEE. The CDR3 spells CASSTTSGRRDTQYF. Written as DNA, the CDR3 is TGTGCCAGCAGCACTACTAGCGGGAGGAGGGATACGCAGTATTTT.

The chain recombines TRBV14 with TRBJ1-1, with TRBD1 matching over 7 bases. Germline V CDR1 and CDR2: SGHDN, FVKESK. The V and J ends lost 1 base and 4 bases, in that order; junction bases with no gene match: 6. There are 15 residues in the CDR3. In nucleotides, the CDR3 is TGTGCCAGCAGCCAAGGGAGGGGGCAGGGCACTGAAGCTTTCTTT. It is translated as CASSQGRGQGTEAFF.

J is TRBJ1-4 and V is TRBV9; tentative D call: TRBD1 (5 bases). CDR1 is SGDLS, CDR2 YYNGEE, per germline. The CDR3 sequence is 14 residues long. Trimming pared 0 bases from V and 7 bases from J, leaving 10 bases between. As DNA, the CDR3 is TGTGCCAGCAGCGTAGGAGGGGCACCTGAAAAACTGTTTTTT. Protein: CASSVGGAPEKLFF.

The rearrangement joins TRBV20-1 to TRBJ2-1; D is unclear. The germline V gene encodes CDR1 DFQATT and CDR2 SNEGSKA (reference sequence). V shed 4 bases and J shed 9 bases, with 10 bases lying between them. The CDR3 sequence is 11 residues long. The CDR3 here is CSATWLSEQFF. CDR3 bases: TGCAGTGCTACGTGGCTGAGTGAGCAGTTCTTC.

The genes are TRBV29-1 and TRBJ1-3; possibly TRBD1 for D (5 bases). Trimming cost V 8 bases and J 5 bases, with 16 bases left between them. Per the germline V gene, CDR1 is SQVTM and CDR2 is ANQGSEA. This CDR3 is built from 13 residues. The CDR3 sequence is CSFRPKDRNTIYF. CDR3 nucleotide sequence: TGCAGCTTCCGACCTAAGGACAGAAACACCATATATTTT.